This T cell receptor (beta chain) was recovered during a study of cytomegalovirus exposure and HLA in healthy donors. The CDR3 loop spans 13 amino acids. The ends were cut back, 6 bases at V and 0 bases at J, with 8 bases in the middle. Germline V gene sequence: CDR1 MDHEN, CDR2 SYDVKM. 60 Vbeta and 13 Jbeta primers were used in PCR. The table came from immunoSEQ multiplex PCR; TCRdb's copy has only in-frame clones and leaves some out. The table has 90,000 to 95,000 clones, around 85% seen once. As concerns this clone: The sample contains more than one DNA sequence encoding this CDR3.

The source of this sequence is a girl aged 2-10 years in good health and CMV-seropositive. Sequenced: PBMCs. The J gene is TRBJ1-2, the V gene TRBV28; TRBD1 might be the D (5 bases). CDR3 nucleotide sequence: TGTGCCAGCAGGGCAGGGTCTAACTATGGCTACACCTTC. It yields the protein CASRAGSNYGYTF.